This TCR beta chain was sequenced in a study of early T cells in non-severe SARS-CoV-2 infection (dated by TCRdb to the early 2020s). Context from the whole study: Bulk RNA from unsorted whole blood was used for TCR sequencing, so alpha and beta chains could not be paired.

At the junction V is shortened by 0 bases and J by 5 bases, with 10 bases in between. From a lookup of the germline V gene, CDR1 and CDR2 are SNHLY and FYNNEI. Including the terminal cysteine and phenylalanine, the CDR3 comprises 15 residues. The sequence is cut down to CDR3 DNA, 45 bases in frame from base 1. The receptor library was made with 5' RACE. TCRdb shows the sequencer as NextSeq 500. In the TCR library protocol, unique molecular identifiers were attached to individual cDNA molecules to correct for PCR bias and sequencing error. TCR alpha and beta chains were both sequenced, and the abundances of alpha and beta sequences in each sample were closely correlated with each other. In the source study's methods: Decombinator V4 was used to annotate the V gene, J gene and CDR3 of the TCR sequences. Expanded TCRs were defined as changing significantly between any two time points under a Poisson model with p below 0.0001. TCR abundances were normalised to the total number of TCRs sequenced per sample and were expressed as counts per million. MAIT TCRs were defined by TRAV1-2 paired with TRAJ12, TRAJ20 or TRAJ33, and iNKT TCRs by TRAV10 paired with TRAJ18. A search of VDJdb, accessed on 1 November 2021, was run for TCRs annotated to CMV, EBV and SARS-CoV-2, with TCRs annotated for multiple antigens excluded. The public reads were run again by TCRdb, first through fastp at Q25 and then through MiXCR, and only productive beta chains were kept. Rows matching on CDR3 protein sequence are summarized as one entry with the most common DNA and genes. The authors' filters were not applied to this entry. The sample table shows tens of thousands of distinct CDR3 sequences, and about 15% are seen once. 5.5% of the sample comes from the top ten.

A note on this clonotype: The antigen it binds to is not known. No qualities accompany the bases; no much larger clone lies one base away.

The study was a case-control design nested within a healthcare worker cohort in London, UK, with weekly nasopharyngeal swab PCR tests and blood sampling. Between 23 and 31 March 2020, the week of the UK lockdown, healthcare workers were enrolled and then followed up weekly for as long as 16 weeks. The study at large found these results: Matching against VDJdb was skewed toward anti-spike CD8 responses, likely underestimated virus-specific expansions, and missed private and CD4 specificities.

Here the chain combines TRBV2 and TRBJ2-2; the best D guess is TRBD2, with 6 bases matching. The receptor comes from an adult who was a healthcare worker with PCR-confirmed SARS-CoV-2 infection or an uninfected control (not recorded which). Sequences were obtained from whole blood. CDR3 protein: CASSEARDLTGELFF. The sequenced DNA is TGTGCCAGCAGTGAAGCGCGGGATTTGACCGGGGAGCTGTTTTTT. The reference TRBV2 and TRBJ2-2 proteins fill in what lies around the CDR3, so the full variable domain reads EPEVTQTPSHQVTQMGQEVILRCVPISNHLYFYWYRQILGQKVEFLVSFYNNEISEKSEIFDDQFSVERPDGSNFTLKIRSTKLEDSAMYFCASSEARDLTGELFFGEGSRLTVL.